This entry features one T cell receptor beta chain sequence. Its antigen is unknown. Sequencing was performed with immunoSEQ multiplex PCR; in TCRdb, only in-frame clones are kept and a portion is missing. The sample holds some 17,000 clones, approximately 80% seen once. This specimen comes from a study of EBV T-cell therapy then PD-1 blockade in nasopharyngeal carcinoma. As for treatment: AdE1-LMPpoly-expanded autologous EBV-specific T-cell therapy followed by anti-PD-1 nivolumab. V was trimmed by 2 bases and J by 0 bases, leaving 10 bases between them. This CDR3 contains 15 residues. Germline assignment: CDR1 MGHDK and CDR2 SYGVNS.

This material consisted of CD8+ T cells from blood, taken at day 0 from a patient whose treatment included autologous EBV-specific T cells and nivolumab. The clonotype comes from a middle-aged man with nasopharyngeal carcinoma. The chain has TRBV25-1 and TRBJ1-1; the D is unclear. CDR3 residues: CASSENSHMNTEAFF. The CDR3 DNA is TGTGCCAGCAGTGAAAACAGCCATATGAACACTGAAGCTTTCTTT.